Presented here are 24 T cell receptor beta chains from one specimen sequenced in a study of Graves' ophthalmopathy and Graves' hyperthyroidism. Amplification of TCR beta CDR3 regions used RNA transcripts. The authors performed first-round RT-PCR with HTBI primers and then a second-round multiplex PCR. TCRdb re-called the multiplex PCR reads with MiXCR, one entry per CDR3 protein. The sample holds about 380,000 distinct CDR3 sequences; roughly 14% are singletons and the top ten take approximately 7%. Sequences were obtained from peripheral blood. All receptors derive from a woman aged 18-35 years with stable Graves' hyperthyroidism.

There are many counts of this clonotype. The genes are TRBV7-8 and TRBJ1-5; the match to TRBD1 covers 7 bases. After removal of 0 bases from V and 7 bases from J, the junction contained 9 bases not matched to a gene. The length of the CDR3 is 16 residues. CDR1 is SGHVS and CDR2 is FQNEAQ in the germline V gene. CDR3 in DNA: TGTGCCAGCAGCTTAGCTCGAGACAGGGTCTACCAGCCCCAGCATTTT. This gives the protein CASSLARDRVYQPQHF.

This clonotype was detected ten times or more. The chain combines TRBV7-6 with TRBJ1-1; no firm D call. CDR3 length: 17 residues. V was shortened by 0 bases and J by 1 base, with 15 bases between the two germline ends. Germline V gene sequence: CDR1 SGHVS, CDR2 FNYEAQ. CDR3: CASSLAFSSVTNTEAFF. The CDR3, as DNA: TGTGCCAGCAGCTTAGCGTTTTCGTCCGTGACGAACACTGAAGCTTTCTTT. Full variable domain (missing parts from reference TRBV7-6 and TRBJ1-1): GAGVSQSPRYKVTKRGQDVALRCDPISGHVSLYWYRQALGQGPEFLTYFNYEAQQDKSGLPNDRFSAERPEGSISTLTIQRTEQRDSAMYRCASSLAFSSVTNTEAFFGQGTRLTVV.

This clonotype was seen many times. The CDR3: CASSRYGTPMNTEAFF. The CDR3 nucleotides are TGTGCCAGCAGCCGTTATGGGACACCCATGAACACTGAAGCTTTCTTT. This sequence joins TRBV3-1 and TRBJ1-1, with a tentative D call TRBD1 (6 bases). CDR1 and CDR2 (germline): LGHDT, YNNKEL (reference sequence). The CDR3 loop spans 16 amino acids. V lost 4 bases, J lost 0 bases, and 15 bases lay in between.

This clonotype was seen ten or more times. The chain combines TRBV27 with TRBJ2-7; 9 nucleotides line up with TRBD1. V dropped 7 bases and J dropped 1; count of bases not matched to a gene: 8. Germline assignment: CDR1 MNHEY and CDR2 SMNVEV (reference sequence). This CDR3 is 15 amino acids long. CDR3 in amino acids: CASIQLTGGSYEQYF. The CDR3 nucleotides are TGTGCCAGCATCCAATTGACAGGGGGGTCCTACGAGCAGTACTTC.

There are many counts of this clonotype. The chain combines TRBV3-1 with TRBJ1-1; D remains unclear. Trimming stripped 4 bases from V and 6 bases from J, with 12 bases between. CDR1 and CDR2 (germline): LGHDT, YNNKEL (reference sequence). The CDR3 runs 13 residues. The CDR3 here is CASSRRSGAEAFF. Written as DNA, the CDR3 is TGTGCCAGCAGCCGCCGATCAGGAGCTGAAGCTTTCTTT. The variable domain in full, with the rest retrieved from reference TRBV3-1 and TRBJ1-1, is DTAVSQTPKYLVTQMGNDKSIKCEQNLGHDTMYWYKQDSKKFLKIMFSYNNKELIINETVPNRFSPKSPDKAHLNLHINSLELGDSAVYFCASSRRSGAEAFFGQGTRLTVV.

This clonotype was detected only a few times. V and J are TRBV5-1 and TRBJ1-2, with D perhaps matching TRBD1 (6 bases). There are 15 residues in the CDR3. Trimming removed 3 bases at V and 2 bases at J, with 14 bases between. Germline V gene data show CDR1 as SGHRS and CDR2 as YFSETQ. The CDR3 coding sequence is TGCGCCAGCAGCTACTCCGGGACACCAAACTATGGCTACACCTTC. It is translated as CASSYSGTPNYGYTF.

This clonotype showed up many times. The rearrangement uses TRBV7-6 and TRBJ2-7; the D gene is possibly TRBD2 (6 bases). The V end was cut by 2 bases, the J end by 6 bases, with 14 bases between. The germline V gene has CDR1 SGHVS and CDR2 FNYEAQ. The CDR3 extends over 14 amino acids. The chain's CDR3 is CASSLQWEDGEQYF. Here the CDR3 DNA reads TGTGCCAGCAGCTTACAGTGGGAGGATGGCGAGCAGTACTTC.

This clonotype was found many times. The chain carries TRBV6-5 and TRBJ1-2, with 11 positions matching TRBD1. V lost 2 bases and J lost 7; bases outside the gene matches: 3. From germline, CDR1 is MNHEY and CDR2 SVGAGI. The CDR3 totals 14 residues. Here the CDR3 reads CASSYPGQGGGYTF. CDR3 sequence (DNA): TGTGCCAGCAGTTACCCGGGACAGGGGGGTGGCTACACCTTC.

The rearrangement uses TRBV12-3 or TRBV12-4 and TRBJ2-2, with unresolved D. The CDR3 is 15 amino acids. Deletions cut 3 bases from V and 5 bases from J, with 13 bases between. The CDR3 loop reads CASSFASIGTGELFF. The CDR3 nucleotides are TGTGCCAGCAGTTTTGCCAGCATCGGTACCGGGGAGCTGTTTTTT.

In this sample, this clonotype turned up many times. The chain recombines TRBV15 with TRBJ1-6; D unresolved. Germline V gene sequence: CDR1 LNHNV, CDR2 YYDKDF (reference sequence). Trimming cost V 0 bases and J 10 bases, with 7 bases left between them. The CDR3 totals 13 residues. This chain's CDR3 is CATSREIRSPLHF. CDR3 bases: TGTGCCACCAGCAGAGAGATAAGGTCACCCCTCCACTTT.

This clonotype was counted between two and nine times. The J gene is TRBJ1-5, the V gene TRBV19; 7 bases are a match to TRBD1. Germline CDR1 and CDR2: LNHDA and SQIVND (reference sequence). The CDR3 contains 14 residues. V lost 8 bases and J lost 5; bases outside the gene matches: 9. The CDR3 region is CASGIRDSYQPQHF. The CDR3 DNA reads TGTGCCAGTGGAATCCGGGACAGCTATCAGCCCCAGCATTTT.

This clonotype has a count of ten or more. The V gene is TRBV29-1, the J gene TRBJ2-7, with unresolved D. Germline values: CDR1 SQVTM, CDR2 ANQGSEA. The CDR3 totals 12 residues. Deletions cut 4 bases from V and 5 bases from J, with 12 bases between. This chain's CDR3 is CSVGKGRDEQYF. The CDR3 coding sequence is TGCAGCGTTGGGAAGGGAAGGGACGAGCAGTACTTC.

A remark on this clonotype: The junction departs from germline at one end; a sequencing error may be responsible. This rearrangement joins TRBV6-2 or TRBV6-3 to TRBJ2-7; D may match TRBD1 or TRBD2 (6 bases each). The CDR3 length is 14 residues. Looked up from germline, CDR1 is MNHEY and CDR2 is SVGEGT. The CDR3 loop reads CASSFEGGSYGQYF. The CDR3 region has the DNA TGTGCCAGCAGTTTTGAGGGGGGTTCCTACGGGCAGTACTTC.

V is TRBV6-1 and J is TRBJ1-5; TRBD1 aligns across 7 bases. V lost 2 bases to trimming and J lost 7 bases; unmatched junction nucleotides: 5. Germline CDR1 and CDR2: MNHNS and SASEGT. The CDR3 length is 14 residues. The CDR3 region is CASSENRGGQPQHF. The CDR3 DNA is TGTGCCAGCAGTGAAAACAGGGGAGGCCAGCCCCAGCATTTT.

This clonotype was seen a few times. This chain connects TRBV14 to TRBJ1-2, with D maybe TRBD1 (5 bases). Germline-derived CDR1 and CDR2 are SGHDN and FVKESK. The CDR3 length is 18 residues. Trimming left V 1 base short and J 4 bases short, with 22 bases between. The CDR3 DNA follows: TGTGCCAGCAGCCAAGGGGTGGGGGTCTCGAGGAAATCCTATGGCTACACCTTC. Translation: CASSQGVGVSRKSYGYTF.

This clonotype appeared many times. This rearrangement joins TRBV9 to TRBJ1-6; perhaps TRBD1 as D (5 bases). V shed 5 bases and J shed 10 bases, with 22 bases lying between them. The CDR3 is 16 amino acids. From germline, CDR1 is SGDLS and CDR2 YYNGEE. The CDR3: CASSPGHGRGESPLHF. The DNA for the CDR3 is TGTGCCAGCAGTCCGGGGCACGGGCGCGGGGAATCACCCCTCCACTTT.

The CDR3 bases are TGTGCCAGCAGTCCCCCATGGAGCCTTGGGCAGTTCTTC. Amino acids: CASSPPWSLGQFF. This chain links TRBV6-2 or TRBV6-3 with TRBJ2-1; D is ambiguous. In germline, CDR1 is MNHEY, CDR2 SVGEGT. Trimming took off 5 bases at V and 12 bases at J, with 17 bases between the two ends. CDR3 length: 13 residues.

The CDR3, as DNA: TGTGCCAGCAGTAAAACCAAGACCCAGTACTTC. It encodes CASSKTKTQYF. This chain links TRBV2 with TRBJ2-5; no firm D call. Looked up from germline, CDR1 is SNHLY and CDR2 is FYNNEI. This CDR3 is 11 amino acids long. Trimming stripped 5 bases from V and 6 bases from J, with 7 bases between.

The chain is built from TRBV6-1 and TRBJ1-2, with 7 bases matching TRBD1. The J segment lost 5 bases and the V segment lost 7 bases, leaving 13 bases of the junction unmatched. The CDR3 extends over 15 amino acids. In germline, CDR1 is MNHNS, CDR2 SASEGT. The CDR3 DNA is TGTGCCAGCACACACAAGGGGGCCCCCCGGTATGGCTACACCTTC. Protein: CASTHKGAPRYGYTF.

This clonotype was found many times. The rearrangement links TRBV4-2 to TRBJ1-1; no definite D call. The CDR3 consists of 13 residues. V was shortened by 2 bases and J by 1 base, with 5 bases between the two germline ends. The germline gives CDR1 LGHNA, CDR2 YNFKEQ. The CDR3 here is CASSQNSNTEAFF. The CDR3 bases are TGTGCCAGCAGCCAAAACTCGAACACTGAAGCTTTCTTT.

This clonotype was observed many times. The rearrangement links TRBV5-6 to TRBJ2-2; D gene uncertain. Germline V CDR1 and CDR2: SGHDT, YYEEEE. The CDR3 loop spans 11 amino acids. V was clipped by 0 bases and J by 7 bases, with 1 base between them. The DNA of the CDR3 is TGTGCCAGCAGCTTGGACGGGGAGCTGTTTTTT. Translating it yields CASSLDGELFF.

V gene TRBV2 combines with J gene TRBJ2-5; the D gene is possibly TRBD1 (6 bases). The CDR3 consists of 20 residues. CDR1 and CDR2 (germline): SNHLY, FYNNEI. The V and J ends lost 6 bases and 0 bases respectively, with 29 bases between them. As DNA, the CDR3 is TGTGCCAGCAGGGGGTTGGACAGCCACTCAGTTCCTAGGTACCAAGAGACCCAGTACTTC. Its protein product is CASRGLDSHSVPRYQETQYF.

This clonotype was observed a handful of times. V gene TRBV6-2 or TRBV6-3 combines with J gene TRBJ1-5; TRBD1 is a possible D gene (6 bases). Germline V gene sequence: CDR1 MNHEY, CDR2 SVGEGT. V lost 6 bases, J lost 3 bases, and 18 bases lay in between. This CDR3 comprises 16 residues. DNA for the CDR3: TGTGCCAGCAGCCATACCTTAGACAGGCTCAATCAGCCCCAGCATTTT. Protein sequence: CASSHTLDRLNQPQHF.

This clonotype was seen ten or more times. This chain uses TRBV12-3 or TRBV12-4 with TRBJ1-5; D gene unclear. V gave up 3 bases and J gave up 1 base, with 7 bases separating them. The CDR3 loop spans 14 amino acids. CDR3 loop: CASSLLESNQPQHF. Here the CDR3 DNA reads TGTGCCAGCAGTTTGCTTGAGAGCAATCAGCCCCAGCATTTT.